This T cell receptor beta chain was captured by sequencing in a study of blood T cell repertoires in COVID-19. Study-level background: Specimens from acute and convalescent COVID-19 originated in the United States, Italy and Spain. Sample material is recorded as cDNA or gDNA derived from T cells, B-cell-depleted T cells, or PBMCs.

V shed 3 bases, J shed 7 bases, and the junction held 7 bases outside the gene matches. The length of the CDR3 is 14 residues. Germline V gene lookup returns CDR1 SGDLS and CDR2 YYNGEE. Original processing notes: Cell counts per sample came from amplifying reference gene primers. Using immunoSEQ multiplex PCR, the repertoire was profiled, and TCRdb retains in-frame clones only, with some absent. D and trimming come from the DNA, and the V and J calls and clone size come from that table. The sample has over 70,000 clones; 76% are singletons. The sample consisted of peripheral blood. This chain connects TRBV9 to TRBJ1-2; 9 bases map to TRBD1. The TCR comes from a man in his 70s with active or convalescent COVID-19. DNA of the CDR3: TGTGCCAGCAGCGAGTGGGGACAGGGACGTGGCTACACCTTC. Its protein product is CASSEWGQGRGYTF.